This passage covers 20 T cell receptor beta chains from one sample sequenced in a study of blood T cell repertoires in COVID-19. TCRdb's table, derived via immunoSEQ multiplex PCR, lists solely in-frame clones and lacks some. The profile shows roughly 110,000 clones, 65% to 80% of them singletons. The sequenced sample consisted of peripheral blood. All receptors come from a man aged 65-85 years with acute or convalescent COVID-19.

The V and J genes are TRBV5-3 and TRBJ2-2, with D possibly matching TRBD2 (6 bases). TRBV5-3 qualifies as an ORF whose function is uncertain. V lost 9 bases and J lost 3, with 21 bases in between. This CDR3 is 16 amino acids long. CDR3 nucleotides: TGTGCCACCTTACTTAGAGGAGGGCCGGACACCGGGGAGCTGTTTTTT. Translated: CATLLRGGPDTGELFF.

The chain joins TRBV4-1 to TRBJ1-2, with D possibly being TRBD1 (6 bases). The CDR3 has 14 amino acids. Germline CDR1 reads MGHRA; CDR2 reads YSYEKL. Trimming pared 3 bases from V and 3 bases from J, leaving 11 bases between. The CDR3, as DNA: TGCGCCAGCAGCCATGAACAGGGTGACTATGGCTACACCTTC. This codes for CASSHEQGDYGYTF.

The chain joins TRBV5-6 to TRBJ1-6, with D possibly being TRBD1 (5 bases). Germline lookup yields CDR1 SGHDT and CDR2 YYEEEE. The length of the CDR3 is 15 residues. Trimming took off 1 base at V and 9 bases at J, with 14 bases between the two ends. The CDR3 sequence: CASSLIAREASPLHF. The CDR3 DNA is TGTGCCAGCAGCTTGATTGCCAGGGAGGCTTCACCCCTCCACTTT.

The V gene is TRBV5-1, the J gene TRBJ2-1; 15 nucleotides align to TRBD2. CDR1 SGHRS and CDR2 YFSETQ come from the germline V gene. The CDR3 has 14 residues. Trimming took 6 bases from V and 9 from J; bases not matched to a gene: 4. Here the CDR3 reads CASTSGLAGGEQFF. The DNA for the CDR3 is TGCGCCAGCACCTCGGGACTAGCGGGGGGTGAGCAGTTCTTC.

This clone has a single count. This rearrangement joins TRBV30 to TRBJ1-5; 9 bases line up with TRBD1. CDR1 and CDR2 from the germline V gene are GTSNPN and SVGIG (reference sequence). The V and J ends lost 3 bases and 3 bases, in that order; junction bases with no gene match: 6. The CDR3 runs to 15 residues. Here the CDR3 DNA reads TGTGCCTGGAGCGGGACAGGGCCTAACAATCAGCCCCAGCATTTT. It translates to CAWSGTGPNNQPQHF.

V and J are TRBV12-3 or TRBV12-4 and TRBJ1-1; D not certain. The CDR3 length is 13 residues. Trimming removed 2 bases at V and 5 bases at J, with 9 bases between. CDR3 bases: TGTGCCAGCAGTTTATGGAGGCAGACTGAAGCTTTCTTT. This codes for CASSLWRQTEAFF.

This clone was counted between two and nine times. This CDR3 is also generated by other DNA sequences in the sample. The V gene is TRBV7-2, the J gene TRBJ1-2; no clear D gene. This CDR3 comprises 13 residues. Germline-derived CDR1 and CDR2 are SGHTA and FQGNSA. V lost 0 bases and J 4 bases, leaving 6 bases between the germline ends. Here the CDR3 reads CASSLARGYGYTF. CDR3 sequence (DNA): TGTGCCAGCAGCTTAGCGCGGGGCTATGGCTACACCTTC. Combining the CDR3 with reference TRBV7-2 and TRBJ1-2 gives the whole variable domain GAGVSQSPSNKVTEKGKDVELRCDPISGHTALYWYRQSLGQGLEFLIYFQGNSAPDKSGLPSDRFSAERTGGSVSTLTIQRTQQEDSAVYLCASSLARGYGYTFGSGTRLTVV.

Of note for this clone: At one boundary the junction diverges from the germline segment, which might be a read error. The J gene is TRBJ1-5, the V gene TRBV3-1 (or the pseudogene TRBV3-2), with a tentative D call TRBD1 (5 bases). There are 13 residues in the CDR3. Germline values: CDR1 LGHDT, CDR2 YNNKEL (reference sequence). The CDR3 sequence is CAGSQQQDQPQHF. The CDR3 nucleotides are TGTGCCGGCAGCCAGCAACAGGACCAGCCCCAGCATTTT.

The chain combines TRBV19 with TRBJ1-2, with D maybe TRBD1 (5 bases). CDR3 length: 15 amino acids. The V gene's germline CDR1 is LNHDA and CDR2 SQIVND (reference sequence). Trimming removed 5 bases at V and 5 bases at J, with 18 bases between. In nucleotides, the CDR3 is TGTGCCAGTAGTGATTCCCAGGGCAGGGTATATGGCTACACCTTC. The encoded protein is CASSDSQGRVYGYTF.

The CDR3 coding sequence is TGCGCCAGCAGTGAGTCGGGGGGCTATGGCTACACCTTC. The encoded protein is CASSESGGYGYTF. The chain has TRBV10-1 and TRBJ1-2; D possibly corresponds to TRBD1 (5 bases). There are 13 residues in the CDR3. V was pared by 0 bases and J by 4 bases, with 6 bases between. CDR1 and CDR2 (germline): WNHNN, SYGVQD (reference sequence).

This clone showed up just a few times. The chain combines TRBV5-1 with TRBJ1-2, with 12 bases lining up with TRBD1. This CDR3 is built from 14 residues. Germline loops: CDR1 SGHRS, CDR2 YFSETQ. The V gene end was trimmed by 4 bases and the J gene end by 6 bases; junction bases not matched to a gene: 4. The CDR3 nucleotides are TGCGCCAGCAGCCCTGGGACAGGGGGCCATGGCTACACCTTC. Translation: CASSPGTGGHGYTF.

J is TRBJ2-3 and V is TRBV5-1; tentatively, D is TRBD1 (6 bases). CDR1 and CDR2 from the germline V gene are SGHRS and YFSETQ. CDR3 length equals 15 residues. V was clipped by 0 bases and J by 0 bases, with 8 bases between them. The CDR3 loop reads CASSLAGQSTDTQYF. The CDR3, as DNA: TGCGCCAGCAGCTTGGCGGGACAAAGCACAGATACGCAGTATTTT.

J is TRBJ2-3 and V is TRBV13; 11 bases agree with TRBD2. Germline V gives CDR1 PRHDT, CDR2 FYEKMQ (reference sequence). V shed 1 base and J 6 bases; nucleotides not matched to a gene: 6. The CDR3 contains 16 residues. CDR3 in amino acids: CASSLEASGGKDTQYF. The CDR3 DNA is TGTGCCAGCAGCTTAGAGGCTAGCGGGGGGAAGGATACGCAGTATTTT.

The chain uses TRBV19 and TRBJ2-5, with 7 bases aligning to TRBD1. The CDR3 length is 15 residues. CDR1 is LNHDA, CDR2 SQIVND, per germline (reference sequence). J was trimmed by 2 bases and V by 3 bases; bases with no gene match: 6. The DNA for the CDR3 is TGTGCCAGTAGTATTACATACAGGGGACAAGAGACCCAGTACTTC. This codes for CASSITYRGQETQYF.

This clone was seen a few times. The chain carries TRBV2 and TRBJ2-1; the match to TRBD2 covers 9 bases. V gave up 3 bases and J gave up 3 bases; unmatched junction bases: 6. The CDR3 totals 16 residues. Germline lookup yields CDR1 SNHLY and CDR2 FYNNEI. CDR3 coding DNA: TGTGCCAGCAGTGAGGGAAGAGCGGGGGGCTACAATGAGCAGTTCTTC. As protein: CASSEGRAGGYNEQFF. Filled out from reference TRBV2 and TRBJ2-1, the complete variable domain reads EPEVTQTPSHQVTQMGQEVILRCVPISNHLYFYWYRQILGQKVEFLVSFYNNEISEKSEIFDDQFSVERPDGSNFTLKIRSTKLEDSAMYFCASSEGRAGGYNEQFFGPGTRLTVL.

The J gene is TRBJ2-7, the V gene TRBV2; D is ambiguous. Deletions cut 3 bases from V and 4 bases from J, with 10 bases between. CDR1 is SNHLY and CDR2 is FYNNEI in the germline V gene. The CDR3 contains 13 residues. CDR3 in amino acids: CASSDMGRYEQYF. DNA of the CDR3: TGTGCCAGCAGTGATATGGGCAGATACGAGCAGTACTTC.

The V gene is TRBV9, the J gene TRBJ2-3; 8 nucleotides match TRBD1. CDR3 length: 16 residues. The V gene's germline CDR1 is SGDLS and CDR2 YYNGEE. The trim removed 3 bases at V and 4 bases at J, leaving 10 bases unmatched. This CDR3 is CASSATPGQASDTQYF. CDR3 sequence (DNA): TGTGCCAGCAGCGCAACCCCGGGACAGGCGTCAGATACGCAGTATTTT.

This clone was detected only once. J is TRBJ1-1 and V is TRBV7-6, with D perhaps matching TRBD1 (5 bases). Germline assignment: CDR1 SGHVS and CDR2 FNYEAQ. V was pared by 5 bases and J by 2 bases, with 9 bases between. The CDR3 spans 13 residues. CDR3: CASSHQGNTEAFF. Here the CDR3 DNA reads TGTGCCAGCAGCCATCAGGGCAACACTGAAGCTTTCTTT.

This chain uses TRBV11-2 with TRBJ1-3; 7 positions match TRBD1. Per the germline V gene, CDR1 is SGHAT and CDR2 is FQNNGV. The CDR3 totals 14 residues. Trimming cost V 5 bases and J 1 base; bases outside gene matches: 2. The CDR3 sequence: CASSQGVSGNTIYF. The CDR3 DNA follows: TGTGCCAGCAGCCAGGGGGTTTCTGGAAACACCATATATTTT.

This clone appeared a few times. The chain recombines TRBV4-3 with TRBJ1-2; TRBD1 matches 8 bases. This CDR3 has 14 residues. V shed 6 bases and J 2 bases; nucleotides not matched to a gene: 5. Germline V lookup: CDR1 LGHNA, CDR2 YSLEER. Here the CDR3 reads CASSRQGTNYGYTF. CDR3 sequence (DNA): TGCGCCAGCAGTCGACAGGGGACCAACTATGGCTACACCTTC.